These 24 T cell receptor beta chains were all obtained from the same sample, sequenced in a study of T cell responses to AZD1222 COVID-19 vaccine. Here immunoSEQ multiplex PCR was the method, and the copy in TCRdb shows in-frame clones only, minus some. The sample has 150,000 or so clones; roughly 90% are singletons. Sequencing used peripheral blood, obtained on day 0 of AZD1222 vaccination. The receptors stem from an adult in good health.

The J gene is TRBJ1-1, the V gene TRBV6-2 or TRBV6-3; no firm D call. The V and J ends lost 4 bases and 1 base respectively, with 16 bases between them. CDR3 length: 16 residues. CDR1 MNHEY and CDR2 SVGEGT come from the germline V gene. The CDR3 region is CASSFRRKISNTEAFF. DNA of the CDR3: TGTGCCAGCAGTTTTAGGAGGAAAATTTCGAACACTGAAGCTTTCTTT.

The chain combines TRBV7-8 with TRBJ1-1; D remains unclear. Germline CDR1 and CDR2: SGHVS and FQNEAQ. Trimming shortened V by 1 base and J by 0 bases, and 6 bases separated the two germline ends. The length of the CDR3 is 14 residues. CDR3 loop: CASSLDLMNTEAFF. The CDR3 DNA reads as TGTGCCAGCAGCTTAGACCTGATGAACACTGAAGCTTTCTTT.

The J gene is TRBJ2-7, the V gene TRBV23-1, with TRBD1 matching over 7 bases. TRBV23-1 is known as an ORF, though its function is uncertain. There are 16 residues in the CDR3. V shed 3 bases, J shed 0 bases, and the junction held 8 bases outside the gene matches. In nucleotides, the CDR3 is TGCGCCAGCAGTCAGTCCGGGACAGAGGCCTCCTACGAGCAGTACTTC. Residues: CASSQSGTEASYEQYF.

V is TRBV30 and J is TRBJ1-5; D might be TRBD1 (5 bases). Per germline, CDR1 GTSNPN and CDR2 SVGIG (reference sequence). The CDR3 runs 12 residues. V dropped 3 bases and J dropped 7 bases, with 10 bases sitting between them. CDR3 amino acids: CAWSNAGQPQHF. CDR3 nucleotides: TGTGCCTGGAGCAATGCAGGGCAGCCCCAGCATTTT.

J is TRBJ2-1 and V is TRBV24-1, with D uncertain. V gave up 1 base and J gave up 10 bases, with 16 bases separating them. The length of the CDR3 is 15 residues. The germline gives CDR1 KGHDR, CDR2 SFDVKD. The CDR3 DNA reads as TGTGCCACCAGTGATTTAGTTGCACCAATGGGAGAGCAGTTCTTC. Its translation: CATSDLVAPMGEQFF.

The gene calls are TRBV19 and TRBJ2-7; 9 positions agree with TRBD2. The germline gives CDR1 LNHDA, CDR2 SQIVND (reference sequence). The CDR3 runs to 15 residues. Trimming cost V 4 bases and J 4 bases; bases outside gene matches: 8. CDR3 bases: TGTGCCAGTAGTAGCTCAAGCGGGGGGAGTTACGAGCAGTACTTC. It yields the protein CASSSSSGGSYEQYF.

The chain carries TRBV6-5 and TRBJ2-7; D unresolved. V shed 6 bases and J shed 3 bases, with 12 bases lying between them. CDR3 size: 13 residues. Germline assignment: CDR1 MNHEY and CDR2 SVGAGI. The CDR3 loop reads CASSLGGVYEQYF. CDR3 in DNA: TGTGCCAGCAGCCTTGGTGGGGTCTACGAGCAGTACTTC.

This clone appeared once. This sequence joins TRBV7-9 and TRBJ1-2; 7 nucleotides match TRBD1. CDR3 length: 14 residues. Germline CDR1 is SEHNR and CDR2 is FQNEAQ (reference sequence). V dropped 0 bases and J dropped 8; count of bases not matched to a gene: 6. The CDR3: CASSLAQGVHGYTF. For the CDR3, the DNA is TGTGCCAGCAGCTTAGCCCAGGGGGTTCACGGCTACACCTTC.

The chain uses TRBV5-1 and TRBJ2-7; 15 bases are shared with TRBD2. The V segment lost 1 base and the J segment 7 bases; nucleotides outside the gene matches: 9. The CDR3 is 17 amino acids. From germline, CDR1 is SGHRS and CDR2 YFSETQ. CDR3 sequence reads: CASSLTGTSGGLVEQYF. The CDR3 coding sequence is TGCGCCAGCAGCTTGACGGGGACTAGCGGGGGGCTAGTAGAGCAGTACTTC.

The chain has TRBV27 and TRBJ2-6; D possibly corresponds to TRBD1 (6 bases). The V gene lost 4 bases and the J gene lost 2 bases, with 15 bases spanning the gap. CDR3 length: 17 amino acids. CDR1 and CDR2 from the germline V gene are MNHEY and SMNVEV (reference sequence). CDR3 residues: CASSSLQQGAGANVLTF. DNA for the CDR3: TGTGCCAGCAGTTCTCTCCAACAGGGCGCTGGGGCCAACGTCCTGACTTTC.

This chain uses TRBV28 with TRBJ2-5, with 11 bases fitting TRBD2. V gave up 5 bases and J gave up 2 bases; unmatched junction bases: 7. CDR1 and CDR2 (germline): MDHEN, SYDVKM. The CDR3 is 16 amino acids. The chain's CDR3 is CASSRRLAGGQETQYF. CDR3 in DNA: TGTGCCAGCAGTCGACGTTTAGCGGGGGGGCAAGAGACCCAGTACTTC.

Of note for this clone: At one of its ends the junction is not consistent with the germline gene, which may arise from a read error. The chain uses TRBV2 and TRBJ2-1; the D is unclear. The CDR3 has 12 residues. Per the germline V gene, CDR1 is SNHLY and CDR2 is FYNNEI. The CDR3 sequence is CASSVKGNGQFF. DNA for the CDR3: TGTGCCAGCAGTGTAAAGGGAAATGGGCAGTTCTTC.

This rearrangement joins TRBV5-1 to TRBJ2-2; no reliable D call. This CDR3 spans 14 amino acids. Germline V CDR1 and CDR2: SGHRS, YFSETQ. Trimming removed 3 bases at V and 1 base at J, with 7 bases between. Here the CDR3 DNA reads TGCGCCAGCAGCTCCGGGCTGAACACCGGGGAGCTGTTTTTT. Encoded protein: CASSSGLNTGELFF.

This clone showed up just once. The gene calls are TRBV30 and TRBJ2-1; TRBD1 is a possible D gene (6 bases). CDR3 length: 15 amino acids. Germline V CDR1 and CDR2: GTSNPN, SVGIG (reference sequence). The V and J ends lost 6 bases and 9 bases respectively, with 24 bases between them. The CDR3 reads CACFGLWTANFEQFF. CDR3 sequence (DNA): TGTGCCTGTTTCGGATTGTGGACAGCCAACTTTGAGCAGTTCTTC.

The J gene is TRBJ1-1, the V gene TRBV7-9; no clear D gene. The CDR3 extends over 14 amino acids. V lost 8 bases and J 2 bases, leaving 15 bases between the germline ends. Germline V lookup: CDR1 SEHNR, CDR2 FQNEAQ (reference sequence). CDR3 DNA sequence: TGTGCCAGCTTAGGAAACACGCTCAACACTGAAGCTTTCTTT. This encodes CASLGNTLNTEAFF.

The chain is built from TRBV3-1 (or the pseudogene TRBV3-2) and TRBJ2-7; tentatively, D is TRBD1 (6 bases). The germline V and J ends were trimmed by 1 base and 1 base, with 8 bases remaining between them. This CDR3 spans 14 amino acids. The germline CDR1 and CDR2 sequences are LGHDT and YNNKEL (reference sequence). The CDR3 loop is CASSQVTGSYEQYF. CDR3 DNA: TGTGCCAGCAGCCAAGTAACAGGGTCCTACGAGCAGTACTTC.

The rearrangement joins TRBV2 to TRBJ1-2; perhaps TRBD1 as D (5 bases). The V end lost 9 bases, the J end lost 5 bases, and 7 bases lay between the germline ends. The CDR3 is made up of 10 amino acids. Germline CDR1 reads SNHLY; CDR2 reads FYNNEI. CDR3 amino acids: CARTEYGYTF. CDR3 nucleotide sequence: TGTGCCAGGACAGAGTATGGCTACACCTTC.

The chain is built from TRBV9 and TRBJ1-1; a possible D gene is TRBD1 (6 bases). Germline V CDR1 and CDR2: SGDLS, YYNGEE. The germline V and J ends were trimmed by 4 bases and 0 bases, with 19 bases remaining between them. This CDR3 is built from 17 residues. CDR3 sequence reads: CASSTQPGHLMNTEAFF. The CDR3 nucleotides are TGTGCCAGCAGCACCCAACCGGGACACCTCATGAACACTGAAGCTTTCTTT.

The chain employs TRBV19 and TRBJ2-2; a weak D match, TRBD2 (6 bases). The CDR3 consists of 19 residues. Trimming took 2 bases from V and 4 from J, leaving 23 bases between them. CDR1 LNHDA and CDR2 SQIVND come from the germline V gene (reference sequence). CDR3 coding DNA: TGTGCCAGTAGTATATGGAACCTAGGAGGAGGGTCAGTCACCGGGGAGCTGTTTTTT. This sequence encodes CASSIWNLGGGSVTGELFF.

This sequence joins TRBV19 and TRBJ2-7; 8 bases match TRBD1. J gave up 2 bases and V 3 bases, and 9 bases lay outside the gene matches. Germline V lookup: CDR1 LNHDA, CDR2 SQIVND (reference sequence). The length of the CDR3 is 16 residues. CDR3 region: CASSIGSGTGPYEQYF. For the CDR3, the DNA is TGTGCCAGTAGTATTGGTTCCGGGACAGGCCCCTACGAGCAGTACTTC.

This CDR3 is CASSYNMGYEQYF. The CDR3 bases are TGTGCCAGCAGTTATAATATGGGTTACGAGCAGTACTTC. The chain employs TRBV27 and TRBJ2-7, with no clear D. This CDR3 contains 13 residues. Germline CDR1 reads MNHEY; CDR2 reads SMNVEV (reference sequence). Trimming removed 4 bases at V and 4 bases at J, with 11 bases between.

The chain couples TRBV28 to TRBJ2-7; D possibly corresponds to TRBD2 (6 bases). With 5 bases removed from V and 3 bases from J, the gap between germline ends came to 14 bases. The CDR3 covers 14 residues. Germline-derived CDR1 and CDR2 are MDHEN and SYDVKM. CDR3 DNA sequence: TGTGCCAGCAGTCCCCCACGGGAGATCTACGAGCAGTACTTC. It is translated as CASSPPREIYEQYF.

The chain links TRBV12-5 to TRBJ1-1, with a weak D call TRBD1 (5 bases). V lost 5 bases, J lost 8 bases, and 15 bases lay in between. Germline CDR1 is LGHNT and CDR2 is FRNRAP. This CDR3 is 13 amino acids long. The CDR3 coding sequence is TGTGCTAGTGGTAGGGCAACGGGACCCGAAGCTTTCTTT. Amino acid sequence: CASGRATGPEAFF.

This chain links TRBV5-4 with TRBJ1-4; TRBD1 is a possible D gene (5 bases). The CDR3 totals 15 residues. Trimming left V 4 bases short and J 7 bases short, with 17 bases between. CDR1 is SGHNT, CDR2 YYREEE, per germline (reference sequence). CDR3 bases: TGTGCCAGCAGCGGGAAGGGGACCTTTGGTGAAAAACTGTTTTTT. It translates to CASSGKGTFGEKLFF.